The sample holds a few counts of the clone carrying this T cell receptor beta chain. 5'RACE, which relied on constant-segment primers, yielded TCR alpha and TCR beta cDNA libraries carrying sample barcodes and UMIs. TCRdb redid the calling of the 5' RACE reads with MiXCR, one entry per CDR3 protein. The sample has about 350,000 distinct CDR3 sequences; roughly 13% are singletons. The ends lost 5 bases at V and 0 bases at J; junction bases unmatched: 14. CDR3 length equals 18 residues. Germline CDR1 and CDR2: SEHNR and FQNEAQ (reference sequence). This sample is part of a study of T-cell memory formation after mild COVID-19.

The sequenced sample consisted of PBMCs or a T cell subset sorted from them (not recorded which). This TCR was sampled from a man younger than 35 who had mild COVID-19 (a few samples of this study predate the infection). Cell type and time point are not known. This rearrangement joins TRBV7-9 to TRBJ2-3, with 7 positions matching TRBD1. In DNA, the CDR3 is TGTGCCAGCAGCCTGGACAGGTCCGAAGTCCTCAGCACAGATACGCAGTATTTT. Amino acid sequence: CASSLDRSEVLSTDTQYF.